This paragraph covers one TCR beta chain sequence. Its target is unknown. Time point specified: persistent/refractory GD, antithyroid drugs over 5 years with positive TRAb. Isolated PBMC RNA provided the starting material for the TCR library. This specimen comes from a study of regulatory T cells in long-lasting Graves disease. Study overall: Persistent Graves' disease meant over 5 years of antithyroid drugs with positive TSH receptor antibodies.

Germline CDR1 reads SGHRS; CDR2 reads YFSETQ. There are 15 residues in the CDR3. V lost 4 bases and J lost 6; bases outside the gene matches: 11. Whole-study results and caveats: Public clonotype sharing was higher in persistent than newly diagnosed patients. For persistent Graves' patients, TCR diversity was lower than for newly diagnosed ones. Limited samples may have lowered accuracy.

Investigators prepared the TCR beta libraries by applying iRepertoire HTBI primers and Arm-PCR of CDR3 regions. TCRdb used MiXCR to reprocess the multiplex PCR reads, holding one entry per CDR3 protein. The data hold over 650,000 distinct CDR3 sequences, with 30% observed a single time. The origin of this receptor is a female donor with Graves disease. The sample here was peripheral blood mononuclear cells (PBMCs), taken when the disease was refractory, from a patient treated with antithyroid drugs. The V and J genes are TRBV5-1 and TRBJ2-7; 9 bases are a match to TRBD2. CDR3 residues: CASSLVSGSLGEQYF. The CDR3 nucleotides read TGCGCCAGCAGCCTAGTTAGCGGGAGCCTTGGCGAGCAGTACTTC.